This TCR beta chain was observed in a study of CD8+CD57+ T cells in acquired aplastic anemia. Whole-study context: The study obtained an average of around 3.4 ug of DNA from sorted CD4+ and CD8+ cells. Healthy donor CD4+ samples were sequenced to a depth that averaged around 11 million reads.

Study outcomes and limitations: A set of some 28 CD8+ CDR3 sequences was shared between patients and controls, and these sequences appeared highly expressed in patients.

This clonotype has a count of ten or more. Its matching antigen is unknown. CDR3 length: 13 residues. Trimming took 11 bases from V and 4 from J; bases not matched to a gene: 6. The germline CDR1 and CDR2 sequences are KGHDR and SFDVKD. Profiles of TCR beta VDJ and CDR3 were generated from a genomic DNA template. TCRdb redid the calling of the reads with MiXCR, one entry per CDR3 protein. Found here are fewer than 200,000 distinct CDR3 sequences, 55% to 80% of them singletons; the top ten hold roughly 42%. The material sequenced was sorted CD4+, CD8+, or CD8+CD57+ T cells (not recorded which) from PBMCs. The sequence was collected from a human donor in good health. The J gene is TRBJ2-7, the V gene TRBV24-1; 11 positions agree with TRBD1. CDR3 amino acids: CAKNRDRGYEQYF. The CDR3 DNA reads TGTGCCAAGAACCGGGACAGGGGGTACGAGCAGTACTTC.